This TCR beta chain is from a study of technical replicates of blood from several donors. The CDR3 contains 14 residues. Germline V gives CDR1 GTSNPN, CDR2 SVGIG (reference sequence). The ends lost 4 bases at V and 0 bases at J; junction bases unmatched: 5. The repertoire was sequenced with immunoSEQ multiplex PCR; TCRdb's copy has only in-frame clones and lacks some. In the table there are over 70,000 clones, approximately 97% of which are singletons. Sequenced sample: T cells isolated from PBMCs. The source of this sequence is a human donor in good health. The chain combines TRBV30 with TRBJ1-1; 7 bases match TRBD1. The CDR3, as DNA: TGTGCCTGGATAGGACAGGCGGTGAACACTGAAGCTTTCTTT. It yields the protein CAWIGQAVNTEAFF.